This is a list of T cell receptor beta chains from one sample in a study of T cells in Graves' hyperthyroidism and ophthalmopathy. TCRdb reprocessed the multiplex PCR reads via MiXCR and lists one record per CDR3 protein. The sample lists approximately 610,000 distinct CDR3 sequences, roughly 14% occurring once. Input material: blood. The receptors derive from a woman aged 40 to 49 with Graves' ophthalmopathy. CDR3s include the opening cysteine and the closing phenylalanine or tryptophan. The order of the fields is J gene, clone size, D gene, V gene, CDR3 DNA, CDR3 protein. The D gene is left open where the match is weak. The size of a clone is reported for some rows only, either as once, few or many, or as a class for expanded clones.

>TRBJ2-7|many|NA|TRBV28
TGTGCCAGCAGCCCTGGTGGGCCACCTGAGTACGAGCAGTACTTC
CASSPGGPPEYEQYF
>TRBJ2-5|NA|NA|TRBV12-3/TRBV12-4
TGTGCCAGCAGTTTAGCGGGACACCAGCAAGAGACCCAGTACTTC
CASSLAGHQQETQYF
>TRBJ2-7|many|TRBD1|TRBV25-1
TGTGCCAGCAGTGCGGCGCCGGGACAGGGCCTGTACGAGCAGTACTTC
CASSAAPGQGLYEQYF
>TRBJ1-6|few|TRBD1|TRBV6-5
TGTGCCAGCAGTTCGACAGGGACCGATTCACCCCTCCACTTT
CASSSTGTDSPLHF
>TRBJ1-1|NA|NA|TRBV11-2
TGTGCCAGCAGCCGAAGGGGTGTGAACACTGAAGCTTTCTTT
CASSRRGVNTEAFF
>TRBJ2-7|many|NA|TRBV6-1
TGTGCCAGCAGGGGAATTTCCTACCGATCCTCCTACGAGCAGTACTTC
CASRGISYRSSYEQYF
>TRBJ1-5|few|NA|TRBV11-1
TGTGCCAGCAGCACCAAATCGGGGTGGGGACAAAGTAGCAATCAGCCCCAGCATTTT
CASSTKSGWGQSSNQPQHF
>TRBJ2-2|NA|NA|TRBV9
TGTGCCAGCAGCGCCCCCAGAGATCGTTCCACCGGGGAGCTGTTTTTT
CASSAPRDRSTGELFF
>TRBJ1-2|many|TRBD1|TRBV5-1
TGCGCCAGCAGCTTCGACAGGGAGGGAGATGGCTACACCTTC
CASSFDREGDGYTF
>TRBJ2-7|many|NA|TRBV7-8
TGTGCCAGCAGTGTGAGCCCATACGAGCAGTACTTC
CASSVSPYEQYF
>TRBJ1-1|many|NA|TRBV28
TGTGCCAGCCTCATTACGCAGGGGTACACTGAAGCTTTCTTT
CASLITQGYTEAFF
>TRBJ2-5|NA|TRBD2|TRBV4-1
TGCGCCAGCAGCCAAGATCGTTCGTTGGTTAGACTAGCGGAACCCAGGGGAGAGACCCAGTACTTC
CASSQDRSLVRLAEPRGETQYF
>TRBJ2-5|NA|NA|TRBV6-2/TRBV6-3
TGTGCCAGCAGTTACTTTACTCATCAAGAGACCCAGTACTTC
CASSYFTHQETQYF
>TRBJ2-7|many|NA|TRBV27
TGTGCCAGCGGTGTAGACGAGCAGTACTTC
CASGVDEQYF
>TRBJ2-7|NA|NA|TRBV6-1
TGTGCCAGCAGGGGGGGTTCACAGGGACCGAGGAACGAGCAGTACTTC
CASRGGSQGPRNEQYF
>TRBJ2-7|NA|NA|TRBV28
TGTGCCAGCAGAGAACTGGCGGTCAGCTCCTACGAGCAGTACTTC
CASRELAVSSYEQYF
>TRBJ2-7|NA|TRBD1|TRBV12-3/TRBV12-4
TGTGCCAGCAGTAACAGGGGGCCCGTTGGGGAGTCCGGTTACGAGCAGTACTTC
CASSNRGPVGESGYEQYF